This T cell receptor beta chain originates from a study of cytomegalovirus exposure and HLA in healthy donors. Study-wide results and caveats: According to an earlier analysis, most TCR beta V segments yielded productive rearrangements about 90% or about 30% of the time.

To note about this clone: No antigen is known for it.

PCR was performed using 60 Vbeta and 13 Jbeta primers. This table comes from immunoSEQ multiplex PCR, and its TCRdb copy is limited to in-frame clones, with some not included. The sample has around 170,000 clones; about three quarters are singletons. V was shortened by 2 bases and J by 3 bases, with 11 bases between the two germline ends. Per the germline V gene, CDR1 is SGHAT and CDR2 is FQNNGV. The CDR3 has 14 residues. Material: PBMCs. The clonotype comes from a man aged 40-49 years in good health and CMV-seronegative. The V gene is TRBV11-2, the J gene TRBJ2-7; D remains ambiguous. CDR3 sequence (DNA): TGTGCCAGCAGCTTACAGGTTTCCGGCTACGAGCAGTACTTC. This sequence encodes CASSLQVSGYEQYF.